The TCR beta chain described here comes from a study of tumor and adjacent non-tumor tissue in lung cancer. Study-wide findings and caveats: TCR diversity was significantly greater in tumor than normal lung tissue. In normal lung, the top 100 clones were significantly more dominant than in tumor. Higher tumor TCR diversity was associated with shorter survival.

The CDR3 extends over 16 amino acids. The germline gives CDR1 SGHDT, CDR2 YYEEEE. Trimming at V came to 2 bases and at J to 7 bases, leaving 12 bases not matched to a gene. RNA was extracted from bulk tissue without any cell sorting. Three rounds of nested PCR, following a modified ARM-PCR protocol, produced the TCRbeta library. One entry per CDR3 protein results from TCRdb running MiXCR on the multiplex PCR reads. The data contain fewer than 130,000 distinct CDR3 sequences, approximately 87% of them singletons. Regarding this clonotype: What it binds is unknown.

What was sequenced was lung tumor tissue. The rearrangement uses TRBV5-6 and TRBJ2-3, with TRBD2 identical over 8 bases. The sequence was obtained from a man between 65 and 79 years old with non-small cell lung cancer. CDR3 sequence reads: CASSLDFVAGIYTQYF. Here the CDR3 DNA reads TGTGCCAGCAGCTTAGATTTCGTAGCGGGGATATATACGCAGTATTTT.